This T cell receptor beta chain stems from a study of T-cell reconstitution after alpha-beta-depleted transplantation in children. Findings of the study overall: Several hundred expanded graft clones reportedly gave rise to the alpha-beta T cells present about two months after transplant. From newly produced T cells came most of the T-cell counts and diversity one year after transplant.

In germline, CDR1 is SGHRS, CDR2 YFSETQ. CDR3 length equals 15 residues. Concerning this clonotype: Its specificity is not known. An end of the junction differs from the germline gene, which may be a read error.

This sample's TCRbeta library carried unique molecular identifier barcodes. TCRdb called the PCR reads again in MiXCR, with one record for every CDR3 protein. The sample includes 780,000 or so distinct CDR3 sequences, 16% of them seen just once. This TCR was sampled from a male patient between 10 and 17 years old who had a stem cell transplant for acute lymphoblastic leukemia, so the T cells may come from the graft donor. V is TRBV5-1 and J is TRBJ1-1; D gene unclear. The source material was PBMCs, mostly from graft donor cells, sampled 360 days after TCRalphabeta/CD19-depleted stem cell transplant. In DNA form, the CDR3 reads TGCGCCAGCAGTTTGGGTCCCTTGGGGAACACTGAAGCTTTCTTT. Its translation is CASSLGPLGNTEAFF.